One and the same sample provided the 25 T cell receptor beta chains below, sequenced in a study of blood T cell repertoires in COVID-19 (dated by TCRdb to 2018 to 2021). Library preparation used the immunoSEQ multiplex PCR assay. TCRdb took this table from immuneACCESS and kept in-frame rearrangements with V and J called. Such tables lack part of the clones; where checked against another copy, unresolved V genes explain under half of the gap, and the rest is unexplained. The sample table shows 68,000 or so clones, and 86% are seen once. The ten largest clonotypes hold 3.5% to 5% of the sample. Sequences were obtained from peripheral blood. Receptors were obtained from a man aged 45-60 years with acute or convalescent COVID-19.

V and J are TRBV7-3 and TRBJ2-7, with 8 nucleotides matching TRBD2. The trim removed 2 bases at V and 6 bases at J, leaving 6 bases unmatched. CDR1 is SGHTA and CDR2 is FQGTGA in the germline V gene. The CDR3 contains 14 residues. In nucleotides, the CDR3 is TGTGCCAGCAGCTTAGGACTAGCTAGTAGCGAGCAGTACTTC. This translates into CASSLGLASSEQYF. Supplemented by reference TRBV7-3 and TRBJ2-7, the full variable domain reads GAGVSQTPSNKVTEKGKYVELRCDPISGHTALYWYRQSLGQGPEFLIYFQGTGAADDSGLPNDRFFAVRPEGSVSTLKIQRTERGDSAVYLCASSLGLASSEQYFGPGTRLTVT.

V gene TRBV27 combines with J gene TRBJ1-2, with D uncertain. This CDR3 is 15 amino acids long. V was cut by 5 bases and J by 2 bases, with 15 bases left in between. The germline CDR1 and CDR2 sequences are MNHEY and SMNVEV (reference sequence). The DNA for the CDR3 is TGTGCCAGCAGTCCAACTTTGGCAGGCAACTATGGCTACACCTTC. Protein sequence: CASSPTLAGNYGYTF.

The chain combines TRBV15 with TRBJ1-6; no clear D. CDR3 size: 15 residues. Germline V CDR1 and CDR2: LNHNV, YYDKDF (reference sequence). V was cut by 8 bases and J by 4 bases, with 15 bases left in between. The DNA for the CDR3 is TGTGCCACCTCCGACACCACGAATTATAATTCACCCCTCCACTTT. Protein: CATSDTTNYNSPLHF.

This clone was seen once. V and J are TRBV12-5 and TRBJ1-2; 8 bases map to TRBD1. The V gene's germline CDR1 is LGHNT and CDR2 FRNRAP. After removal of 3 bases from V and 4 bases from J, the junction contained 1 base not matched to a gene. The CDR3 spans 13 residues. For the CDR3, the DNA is TGTGCTAGTGGTTTAGGACAGGGCTATGGCTACACCTTC. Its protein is CASGLGQGYGYTF.

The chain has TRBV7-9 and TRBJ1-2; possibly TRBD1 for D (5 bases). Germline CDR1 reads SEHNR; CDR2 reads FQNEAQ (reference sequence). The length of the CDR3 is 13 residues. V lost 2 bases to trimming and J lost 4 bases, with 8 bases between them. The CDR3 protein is CASSLPGPYGYTF. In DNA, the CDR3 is TGTGCCAGCAGCTTACCAGGGCCCTATGGCTACACCTTC.

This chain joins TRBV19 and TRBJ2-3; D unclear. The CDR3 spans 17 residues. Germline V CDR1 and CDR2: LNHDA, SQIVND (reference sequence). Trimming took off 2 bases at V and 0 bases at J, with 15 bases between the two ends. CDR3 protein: CASSITVQEISTDTQYF. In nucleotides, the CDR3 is TGTGCCAGTAGTATAACGGTTCAAGAAATTAGCACAGATACGCAGTATTTT.

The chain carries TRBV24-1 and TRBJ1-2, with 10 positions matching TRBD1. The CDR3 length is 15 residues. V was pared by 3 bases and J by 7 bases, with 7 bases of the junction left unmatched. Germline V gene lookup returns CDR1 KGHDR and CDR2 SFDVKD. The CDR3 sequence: CATSDPGQGDGGYTF. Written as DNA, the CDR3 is TGTGCCACCAGTGATCCCGGACAGGGGGATGGTGGCTACACCTTC.

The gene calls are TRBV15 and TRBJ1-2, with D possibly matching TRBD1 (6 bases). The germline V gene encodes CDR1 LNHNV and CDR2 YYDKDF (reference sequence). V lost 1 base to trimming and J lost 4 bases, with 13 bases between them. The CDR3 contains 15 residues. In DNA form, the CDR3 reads TGTGCCACCAGCAGAGGAGGGGGAATAGGCTATGGCTACACCTTC. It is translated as CATSRGGGIGYGYTF.

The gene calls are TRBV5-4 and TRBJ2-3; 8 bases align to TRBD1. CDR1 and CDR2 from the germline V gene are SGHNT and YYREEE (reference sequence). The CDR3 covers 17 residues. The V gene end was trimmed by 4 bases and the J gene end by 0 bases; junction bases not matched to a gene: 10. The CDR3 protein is CASSPHPQGASTDTQYF. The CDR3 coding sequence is TGTGCCAGCAGCCCGCACCCTCAGGGGGCGAGCACAGATACGCAGTATTTT.

The CDR3 DNA sequence: TGCAGCGGAAACAGGGGGAACACTGAAGCTTTCTTT. This translates into CSGNRGNTEAFF. V usage is TRBV29-1 and J usage is TRBJ1-1; 7 bases fit TRBD1. V lost 7 bases, J lost 1 base, and 3 bases stayed unmatched. CDR3 size: 12 residues. In germline, CDR1 is SQVTM, CDR2 ANQGSEA.

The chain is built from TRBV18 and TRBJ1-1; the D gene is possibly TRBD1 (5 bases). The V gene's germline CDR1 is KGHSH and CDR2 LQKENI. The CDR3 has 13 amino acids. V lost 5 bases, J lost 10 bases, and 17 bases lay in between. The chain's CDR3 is CASSGREAPGAFF. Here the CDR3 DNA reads TGTGCCAGCTCAGGCAGGGAGGCCCCAGGAGCTTTCTTT.

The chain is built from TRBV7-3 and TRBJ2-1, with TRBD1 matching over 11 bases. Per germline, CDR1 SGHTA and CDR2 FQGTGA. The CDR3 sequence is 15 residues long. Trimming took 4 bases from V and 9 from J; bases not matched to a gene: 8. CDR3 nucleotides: TGTGCCAGCAGCTCCGGACAGGGGGCAGTCGGTGAGCAGTTCTTC. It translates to CASSSGQGAVGEQFF.

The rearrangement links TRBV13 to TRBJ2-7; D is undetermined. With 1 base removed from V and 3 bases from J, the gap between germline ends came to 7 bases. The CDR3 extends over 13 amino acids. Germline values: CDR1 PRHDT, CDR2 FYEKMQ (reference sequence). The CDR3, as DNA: TGTGCCAGCAGCTTAGATGACAACTACGAGCAGTACTTC. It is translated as CASSLDDNYEQYF.

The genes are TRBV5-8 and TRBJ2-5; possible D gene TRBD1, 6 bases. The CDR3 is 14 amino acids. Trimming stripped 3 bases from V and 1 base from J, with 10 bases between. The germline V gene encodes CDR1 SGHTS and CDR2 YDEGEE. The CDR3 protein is CASSSQGRQETQYF. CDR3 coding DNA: TGTGCCAGCAGCTCACAGGGACGCCAAGAGACCCAGTACTTC.

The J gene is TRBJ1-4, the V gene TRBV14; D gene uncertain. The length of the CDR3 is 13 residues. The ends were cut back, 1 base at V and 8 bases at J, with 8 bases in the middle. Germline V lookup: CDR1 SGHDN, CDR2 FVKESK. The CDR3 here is CASSQVFEEKLFF. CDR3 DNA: TGTGCCAGCAGCCAAGTTTTTGAGGAAAAACTGTTTTTT.

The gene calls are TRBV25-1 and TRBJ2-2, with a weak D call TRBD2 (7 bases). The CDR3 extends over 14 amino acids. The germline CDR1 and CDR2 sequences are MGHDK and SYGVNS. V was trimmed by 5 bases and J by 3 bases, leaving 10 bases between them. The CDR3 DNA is TGTGCCAGCAGTAAAGGGGGGGACACCGGGGAGCTGTTTTTT. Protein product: CASSKGGDTGELFF.

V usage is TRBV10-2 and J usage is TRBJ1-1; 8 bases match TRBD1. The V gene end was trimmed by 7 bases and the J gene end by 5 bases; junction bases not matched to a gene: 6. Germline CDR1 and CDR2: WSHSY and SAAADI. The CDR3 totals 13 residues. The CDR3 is CASTQGALTEAFF. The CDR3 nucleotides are TGCGCCAGCACGCAGGGGGCTTTAACTGAAGCTTTCTTT.

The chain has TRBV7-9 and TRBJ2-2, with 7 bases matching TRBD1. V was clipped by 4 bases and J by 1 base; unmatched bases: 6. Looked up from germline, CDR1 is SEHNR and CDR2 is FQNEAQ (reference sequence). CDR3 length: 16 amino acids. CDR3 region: CASSSFDRVNTGELFF. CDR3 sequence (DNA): TGTGCCAGCAGCTCGTTTGACAGGGTGAACACCGGGGAGCTGTTTTTT.

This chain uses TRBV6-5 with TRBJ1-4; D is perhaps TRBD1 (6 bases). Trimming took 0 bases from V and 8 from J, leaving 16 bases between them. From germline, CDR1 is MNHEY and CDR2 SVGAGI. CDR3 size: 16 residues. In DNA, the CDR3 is TGTGCCAGCAGTTACTCGGGCAGGGGTTCGTTCGAAAAACTGTTTTTT. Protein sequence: CASSYSGRGSFEKLFF.

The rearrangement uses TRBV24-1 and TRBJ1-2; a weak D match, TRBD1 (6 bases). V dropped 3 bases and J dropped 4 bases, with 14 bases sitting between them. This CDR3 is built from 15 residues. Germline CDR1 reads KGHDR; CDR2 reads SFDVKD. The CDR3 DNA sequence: TGTGCCACCAGTGATCCCTCAACAGGGCCCTATGGCTACACCTTC. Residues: CATSDPSTGPYGYTF.

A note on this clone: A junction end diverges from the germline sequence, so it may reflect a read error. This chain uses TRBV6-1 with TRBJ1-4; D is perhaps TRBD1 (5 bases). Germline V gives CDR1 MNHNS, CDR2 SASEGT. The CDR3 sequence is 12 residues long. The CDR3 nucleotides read TGTGCCAGCAGCACAACAGACAGCAACAGAATTTTT. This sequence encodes CASSTTDSNRIF.

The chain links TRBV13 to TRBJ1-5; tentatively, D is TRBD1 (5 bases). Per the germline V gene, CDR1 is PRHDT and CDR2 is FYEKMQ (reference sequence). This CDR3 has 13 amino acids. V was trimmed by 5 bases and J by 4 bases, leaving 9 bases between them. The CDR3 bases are TGTGCCAGCAGCCAAGGGGTGAATCAGCCCCAGCATTTT. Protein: CASSQGVNQPQHF.

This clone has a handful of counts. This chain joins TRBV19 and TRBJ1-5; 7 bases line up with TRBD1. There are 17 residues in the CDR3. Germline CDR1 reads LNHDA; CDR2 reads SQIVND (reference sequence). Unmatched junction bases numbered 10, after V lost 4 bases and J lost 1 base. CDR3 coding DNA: TGTGCCAGTAGTACTCCTAATGACAGGGACAGCAATCAGCCCCAGCATTTT. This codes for CASSTPNDRDSNQPQHF. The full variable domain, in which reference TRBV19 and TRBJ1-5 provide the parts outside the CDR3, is DGGITQSPKYLFRKEGQNVTLSCEQNLNHDAMYWYRQDPGQGLRLIYYSQIVNDFQKGDIAEGYSVSREKKESFPLTVTSAQKNPTAFYLCASSTPNDRDSNQPQHFGDGTRLSIL.

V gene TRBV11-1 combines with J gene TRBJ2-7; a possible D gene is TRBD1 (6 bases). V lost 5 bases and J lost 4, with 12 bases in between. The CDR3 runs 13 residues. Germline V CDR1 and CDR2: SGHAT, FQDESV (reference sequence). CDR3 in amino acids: CASSAWTAYEQYF. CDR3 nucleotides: TGTGCCAGCAGCGCCTGGACAGCGTACGAGCAGTACTTC.

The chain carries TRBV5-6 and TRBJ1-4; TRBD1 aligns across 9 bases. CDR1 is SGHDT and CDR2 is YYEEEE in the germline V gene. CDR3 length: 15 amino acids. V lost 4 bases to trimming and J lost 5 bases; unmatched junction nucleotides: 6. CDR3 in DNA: TGTGCCAGCAGCAGGACAGGGGACCAGAATGAAAAACTGTTTTTT. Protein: CASSRTGDQNEKLFF.